This entry features one TCR beta chain sequence. The specificity of this receptor is unknown. No base quality values were provided; no much bigger clone lies one nucleotide off. Synthesis of TCR cDNA relied on 5'RACE template switching, a step that introduced a universal primer site along with unique molecular identifiers. Priming of cDNA synthesis was performed from both the TCR alpha and TCR beta constant segments. Library amplification involved two PCR steps, and the second step added sample barcodes and sequencing adapters. Sequencing of the libraries was done on either Illumina HiSeq 2500 (2x100 bp) or NovaSeq (2x150 bp). As for how the authors treated the data: Demultiplexing of reads and collapsing into UMI consensus sequences were performed with MIGEC, and V(D)J alignment was carried out with MiXCR. Using edgeR on replicate PBMC samples, clonotypes were called vaccine-responding if FDR was below 0.01 and the log2 fold change was above 5 up to day 15. Each bulk clonotype received a CD4 or CD8 identity based on whether the sequenced CD4 or CD8 repertoire contained that clonotype at higher abundance. TCRdb reworked the public reads: Q25 trimming with fastp, MiXCR clone assembly, productive beta chains retained. A single entry per CDR3 protein holds the most common genes and DNA from its merged rows. The V and J calls shown here were made by TCRdb, not taken from the authors' results. For this sample the table gives approximately 300,000 distinct CDR3 sequences, of which 8.7% were detected only once. The ten largest clones capture 15% to 20% of the sample.

Counted from cysteine to phenylalanine, this CDR3 has 14 amino acids. The only DNA kept is the CDR3, 42 bases in frame from the first base. The V and J ends are trimmed by 5 bases and 4 bases, leaving 15 bases between them. CDR1 DFQATT and CDR2 SNEGSKA are derived from the germline V gene (reference sequence). The data were taken from a study of T cells after yellow fever vaccination (dated 2019 in TCRdb). Looking at the study overall: The SMART-Seq v4 Ultra Low Input RNA kit was used to prepare libraries from fractions with low cell numbers. To track T-cell clones before and after primary and booster YFV17D yellow fever vaccination, bulk TCR alpha and beta repertoires were sequenced longitudinally. Two healthy male donors made up the cohort, one aged 18 to 29 years and the other aged 30 to 40 years. Blood was drawn at multiple timepoints before and after primary and secondary immunization, with bulk PBMC replicates and cell subsets isolated. Points the paper makes about the study in general: Most clones expanded after primary vaccination were re-detected after the booster (around 96% of CD4 and 80% to 90% of CD8), suggesting broad memory maintenance. Because only a couple of donors were included in the study, the extent to which the findings can be generalized is limited. FACS-sorted repertoires could contain abundant contaminating clonotypes from the bulk population, so computational filtering was required. The secondary T-cell response was weaker than the primary response but faster, peaking on day 5 instead of day 15. A small share of clonotypes was detected in both CD4 and CD8 compartments, with the overlap likely arising from convergent recombination.

The treatment or condition label of this sample denotes: live attenuated yellow fever vaccine strain. At each blood-draw timepoint, two biological replicates of bulk PBMCs were obtained. PBMCs were isolated from peripheral blood using a standard Ficoll-Paque protocol. TriZol was used to extract RNA from bulk PBMCs, CD4 and CD8 fractions, and dextramer-positive and dextramer-negative fractions. The sample in question was PBMCs, obtained on the day of the first yellow fever vaccination. This sequence uses TRBV20-1 and TRBJ1-5; a tentative D match to TRBD1 spans 5 bases. The TCR originated in a man younger than 35 who received the YFV17D yellow fever vaccine. The DNA sequence is as follows: TGCAGTGCTTGGGACTCCAGAACTAATCAGCCCCAGCATTTT. It is translated as CSAWDSRTNQPQHF.